Listed below are T cell receptor beta chains from one sample, sequenced in a study of T-cell reconstitution after alpha-beta-depleted transplantation in children. A single record per CDR3 protein comes from TCRdb applying MiXCR to the PCR reads. The sample consists of about 300,000 distinct CDR3 sequences, over 9.5% of them appearing once. Material: PBMCs, obtained before TCRalphabeta/CD19-depleted stem cell transplant. These receptors all come from a boy in the first two years of life with acute myeloid leukemia, due to receive a stem cell transplant. Both conserved end residues are part of each CDR3. The order of the fields is clone size, V gene, J gene, D gene, CDR3 DNA, CDR3 protein. A D gene is named only where the DNA matches it firmly. Size is stated for part of the rows, as once, few or many counts, or as a class when the clone is expanded.

-	TRBV7-2	TRBJ2-7	-	TGTGCCAGCAGCTTAGGGGTGTTTCCCTACGAGCAGTACTTC	CASSLGVFPYEQYF
-	TRBV5-5	TRBJ2-3	TRBD1	TGTGCCAGCAGCTTCCGACAGGGGGTGGGGCAGTATTTT	CASSFRQGVGQYF
few	TRBV7-3	TRBJ2-5	TRBD2	TGTGCCAGCAGCCCCACTAGCGGGAGAGAGACCCAGTACTTC	CASSPTSGRETQYF
many	TRBV29-1	TRBJ2-5	-	TGCAGCGTCACGGGTTCGGACCAAGAGACCCAGTACTTC	CSVTGSDQETQYF
few	TRBV27	TRBJ1-1	-	TGTGCCAGCAGTTTCCTCCCAGGGTTGGCCACTGAAGCTTTCTTT	CASSFLPGLATEAFF
-	TRBV7-2	TRBJ2-5	-	TGTGCCAGCAGCTTTGCGGGATTCGGGGAGACCCAGTACTTC	CASSFAGFGETQYF
few	TRBV28	TRBJ2-2	TRBD2	TGTGCCAGCACCGCTAGCGGGGTTACCGGGGAGCTGTTTTTT	CASTASGVTGELFF
medium-sized	TRBV28	TRBJ2-3	TRBD2	TGTGCCAGCAGCTTGATAGCGGGAGGGCCCCCTAGCACAGATACGCAGTATTTT	CASSLIAGGPPSTDTQYF
many	TRBV5-1	TRBJ2-6	TRBD1	TGCGCCAGCAGCTTGCTGACGGGACAGGGGGCCGTCCTGACTTTC	CASSLLTGQGAVLTF
many	TRBV4-3	TRBJ2-5	TRBD1	TGCGCCAGCAGCCAAGACCTACCCGACAGGGGCCAAGAGACCCAGTACTTC	CASSQDLPDRGQETQYF
many	TRBV10-3	TRBJ2-5	TRBD1	TGTGCCATCAGTCAAGTATCGGACAGGTTCCAAGAGACCCAGTACTTC	CAISQVSDRFQETQYF
many	TRBV24-1	TRBJ2-3	TRBD1	TGTGCCACCAGTGATCCCTTGTGGGACAGGGGAAGAGATACGCAGTATTTT	CATSDPLWDRGRDTQYF
-	TRBV20-1	TRBJ1-2	-	TGCAGTGCTAAATTGGCGGCTAACTATGGCTACACCTTC	CSAKLAANYGYTF
-	TRBV24-1	TRBJ1-5	-	TGTGCCACCACCCAAAAACTGGCTCAGCCCCAGCATTTT	CATTQKLAQPQHF
-	TRBV4-3	TRBJ1-5	TRBD1	TGCGCCAGCAGCCAAGATTGGGACAGGGTTAATCAGCCCCAGCATTTT	CASSQDWDRVNQPQHF
many	TRBV11-2	TRBJ2-5	-	TGTGCCAGCAGCTTATCAGTGGGACAAGAGACCCAGTACTTC	CASSLSVGQETQYF
-	TRBV6-4	TRBJ2-1	TRBD2	TGTGCCAGCAGTCCTCAAAGCGGGGGGGGCCCCTACAATGAGCAGTTCTTC	CASSPQSGGGPYNEQFF
many	TRBV19	TRBJ2-5	-	TGTGCCAGTAGTATGGACCTTGAAGAGACCCAGTACTTC	CASSMDLEETQYF
many	TRBV6-5	TRBJ2-7	-	TGTGCCAGCAGTTCGTCCGGGACGCCTCACTACGAGCAGTACTTC	CASSSSGTPHYEQYF
-	TRBV27	TRBJ2-5	-	TGTGCCAGCAGTTACAGGGCTTTCCAAGAGACCCAGTACTTC	CASSYRAFQETQYF